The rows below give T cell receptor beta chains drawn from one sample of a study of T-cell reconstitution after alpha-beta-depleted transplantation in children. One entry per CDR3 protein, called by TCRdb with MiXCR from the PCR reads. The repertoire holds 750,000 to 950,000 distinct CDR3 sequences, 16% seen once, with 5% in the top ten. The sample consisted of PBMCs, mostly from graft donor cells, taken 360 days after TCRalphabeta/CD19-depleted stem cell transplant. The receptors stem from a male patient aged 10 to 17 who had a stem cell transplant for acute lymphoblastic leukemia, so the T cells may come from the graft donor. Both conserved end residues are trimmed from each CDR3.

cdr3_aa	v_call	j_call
ASSPLAGATYEQY	TRBV11-1	TRBJ2-7
ASSPRTSVGSGYEQY	TRBV7-8	TRBJ2-7
APETSGKYNEQF	TRBV21-1	TRBJ2-1
ASSLAPGLAGGRRYNEQF	TRBV11-1	TRBJ2-1
ASSSRDGQQTQY	TRBV7-8	TRBJ2-5
ASSLVWRADSYNEQF	TRBV5-1	TRBJ2-1
ASISPFTDTQY	TRBV7-9	TRBJ2-3
ASSQPTGANYGYT	TRBV4-1	TRBJ1-2
ASSQLSGTVGEQF	TRBV4-1	TRBJ2-1
ASSRLGTVQSDEQY	TRBV12-3/TRBV12-4	TRBJ2-7
ASSLEGRTEQF	TRBV5-1	TRBJ2-1
ASSSPLTGLYGYT	TRBV7-6	TRBJ1-2
ASSPPSRRYGYT	TRBV18	TRBJ1-2
ASSAPEQSWETQY	TRBV28	TRBJ2-5
ASSEGGTYGYT	TRBV6-1	TRBJ1-2
ASSFMNTEAF	TRBV25-1	TRBJ1-1
ASSGAFQETQY	TRBV18	TRBJ2-5
ATSDRGWYEQY	TRBV12-3/TRBV12-4	TRBJ2-7
ASRDRGVKNIQY	TRBV10-2	TRBJ2-4
ASSFGQLQY	TRBV5-1	TRBJ2-3
ASSPTIDTSSYEQY	TRBV5-1	TRBJ2-7
ASSQKKREYTGELF	TRBV23-1	TRBJ2-2
ASSDGTWPYEQY	TRBV9	TRBJ2-7
ASSLTHTGTGYQPQH	TRBV5-1	TRBJ1-5
ASSPQRIGTDTQY	TRBV18	TRBJ2-3
ASTFGGTTDTQY	TRBV5-1	TRBJ2-3
ASSLDFLADPFNEQF	TRBV5-1	TRBJ2-1
ASSVPHEQY	TRBV2	TRBJ2-7
ASSLGRVSGASTDTQY	TRBV11-1	TRBJ2-3
ASSHNRGRELAYEQY	TRBV4-1	TRBJ2-7
ASSLGFPRGEQF	TRBV7-2	TRBJ2-1
ASSSGLAGGQETQY	TRBV7-3	TRBJ2-5
ASSPRSSSHEQF	TRBV7-9	TRBJ2-1
ASSDPGREETQY	TRBV10-1	TRBJ2-5
ASSQGEWNVQETQY	TRBV4-2	TRBJ2-5
ASRTQGLADGEQF	TRBV7-9	TRBJ2-1
AISPGTGTWWGYT	TRBV21-1	TRBJ1-2
ASSPWTGTSGEQY	TRBV5-1	TRBJ2-7
ASSLPPSATQY	TRBV5-1	TRBJ2-5
ASSASSLSNQPQH	TRBV12-3/TRBV12-4	TRBJ1-5
ASSSLAGGDGSDEQF	TRBV7-3	TRBJ2-1
ASSLTGSGHNEQF	TRBV7-3	TRBJ2-1
ASSSPIRRETQY	TRBV27	TRBJ2-5
ASSQSVAGGFETQY	TRBV7-3	TRBJ2-5
ASSLQGAEAF	TRBV5-1	TRBJ1-1
AISDEGGLNIQY	TRBV10-3	TRBJ2-4
ASSLYDLGLAGVTYEQY	TRBV7-3	TRBJ2-7
SARDTLSNEQF	TRBV20-1	TRBJ2-1
ASSFGGKTQY	TRBV5-1	TRBJ2-5
ARGWTSRGEQF	TRBV2	TRBJ2-1
ASSPQSTDTQY	TRBV5-6	TRBJ2-3
ASSQDRAPGGETQY	TRBV3-1	TRBJ2-5
ASFYRGDTEAF	TRBV19	TRBJ1-1
ASSPWGTGTLSGANVLT	TRBV12-3/TRBV12-4	TRBJ2-6